This TCR beta chain was recovered during a study of blood T cell repertoires in COVID-19. Study at large: Acute-phase and convalescent COVID-19 samples originated in the United States, Italy and Spain.

Germline lookup yields CDR1 MGHRA and CDR2 YSYEKL. The CDR3 has 15 residues. The V segment lost 3 bases and the J segment 4 bases; nucleotides outside the gene matches: 7. Per the authors' pipeline: Nucleated cell counts were estimated from reference gene primer amplification. Produced via immunoSEQ multiplex PCR; TCRdb's table is partial and in-frame only. For V, J and clone size, that table is used; D and trimming come from the DNA. The profile covers 400,000 or so clones, with roughly nine tenths appearing a single time and 1% to 1.3% taken by the ten largest. The age range of participants was about 18 to 100 years, with residence in about two dozen US areas. Participants had their cohort set by participant-reported clinical history.

This clonotype originated in a young man who had recovered from COVID-19. The sequenced sample was PBMCs or T cells enriched from blood (not recorded which). The chain combines TRBV4-1 with TRBJ2-7, with 9 bases that match TRBD1. This CDR3 reads CASSQAGQGHYEQYF. CDR3 in DNA: TGCGCCAGCAGCCAGGCGGGACAGGGTCATTACGAGCAGTACTTC.